These 18 T cell receptor beta chains share one sample of origin, sequenced in a study of radiotherapy plus CTLA-4 blockade in lung cancer. Generated by immunoSEQ multiplex PCR, the TCRdb table keeps only in-frame clones and is missing some. The sample holds 55,000 to 75,000 clones, approximately 79% seen once. Sequenced here: peripheral blood, sampled from a patient treated with radiotherapy plus ipilimumab. These receptors were taken from a human donor with non-small cell lung cancer whose response to radiotherapy plus ipilimumab could not be evaluated. Some clones in this sample may be carry-over from other donors' samples.

This chain uses TRBV18 with TRBJ1-2; perhaps TRBD1 as D (6 bases). Germline V gives CDR1 KGHSH, CDR2 LQKENI. The V end was cut by 3 bases, the J end by 4 bases, with 12 bases between. The CDR3 is made up of 14 amino acids. The CDR3 protein is CASSPTGFLYGYTF. In nucleotides, the CDR3 is TGTGCCAGCTCACCTACAGGGTTCCTCTATGGCTACACCTTC.

The chain combines TRBV5-1 with TRBJ1-5, with D possibly being TRBD1 (5 bases). Trimming took off 6 bases at V and 6 bases at J, with 13 bases between the two ends. Per the germline V gene, CDR1 is SGHRS and CDR2 is YFSETQ. The CDR3 covers 13 residues. CDR3 protein: CASTIDTGQPQHF. For the CDR3, the DNA is TGCGCCAGCACAATCGATACAGGTCAGCCCCAGCATTTT.

This rearrangement joins TRBV28 to TRBJ2-3; TRBD2 aligns across 7 bases. V lost 3 bases and J lost 0; bases outside the gene matches: 3. Germline CDR1 is MDHEN and CDR2 is SYDVKM. The CDR3 is 15 residues long. The CDR3 region has the DNA TGTGCCAGCAGTTTGGGAGGGGCCAGCACAGATACGCAGTATTTT. This translates into CASSLGGASTDTQYF.

The V call is TRBV9, the J call TRBJ1-3; a possible D gene is TRBD1 (5 bases). Trimming shortened V by 0 bases and J by 0 bases, and 10 bases separated the two germline ends. Germline V gives CDR1 SGDLS, CDR2 YYNGEE. There are 16 residues in the CDR3. CDR3 DNA: TGTGCCAGCAGCGTAGCTGGGGCAGGCTCTGGAAACACCATATATTTT. Translated, it gives CASSVAGAGSGNTIYF.

This clone was detected only once. This chain links TRBV4-3 with TRBJ1-4; D perhaps matches TRBD1 (6 bases). This CDR3 has 16 amino acids. Trimming stripped 1 base from V and 7 bases from J, with 16 bases between. CDR1 and CDR2 (germline): LGHNA, YSLEER. The CDR3, as DNA: TGCGCCAGCAGCCAAGGGTTTGGGGGCGACGGTGAAAAACTGTTTTTT. This sequence encodes CASSQGFGGDGEKLFF.

The sample holds a few counts of this clone. The J gene is TRBJ1-3, the V gene TRBV2; D gene unclear. The CDR3 contains 14 residues. The V end lost 0 bases, the J end lost 0 bases, and 3 bases lay between the germline ends. CDR1 SNHLY and CDR2 FYNNEI come from the germline V gene. This chain's CDR3 is CASSEASSGNTIYF. In nucleotides, the CDR3 is TGTGCCAGCAGTGAAGCCAGCTCTGGAAACACCATATATTTT.

V gene TRBV2 combines with J gene TRBJ2-2; maybe TRBD2 (6 bases). V gave up 3 bases and J gave up 3 bases, with 11 bases separating them. CDR3 length: 15 amino acids. Germline CDR1 and CDR2: SNHLY and FYNNEI. In DNA, the CDR3 is TGTGCCAGCAGTGAGCAGCGGGTTGACACCGGGGAGCTGTTTTTT. Protein: CASSEQRVDTGELFF.

This clone was seen ten or more times. The chain employs TRBV9 and TRBJ2-7, with TRBD1 identical over 11 bases. This CDR3 is 15 amino acids long. Trimming cost V 4 bases and J 2 bases; bases outside gene matches: 5. Looked up from germline, CDR1 is SGDLS and CDR2 is YYNGEE. The CDR3 protein is CASSRGDRGAYEQYF. The CDR3 nucleotides are TGTGCCAGCAGCCGCGGGGACAGGGGGGCCTACGAGCAGTACTTC.

The rearrangement links TRBV15 to TRBJ1-1, with 7 bases aligning to TRBD1. There are 16 residues in the CDR3. The V segment lost 2 bases and the J segment 6 bases; nucleotides outside the gene matches: 12. The germline CDR1 and CDR2 sequences are LNHNV and YYDKDF (reference sequence). For the CDR3, the DNA is TGTGCCACCAGCAGACCTAACAGGGGCGCGAGGGCTGAAGCTTTCTTT. The encoded protein is CATSRPNRGARAEAFF. The complete variable domain, with remaining parts taken from reference TRBV15 and TRBJ1-1, reads DAMVIQNPRYQVTQFGKPVTLSCSQTLNHNVMYWYQQKSSQAPKLLFHYYDKDFNNEADTPDNFQSRRPNTSFCFLDIRSPGLGDTAMYLCATSRPNRGARAEAFFGQGTRLTVV.

A few counts support this clone. This rearrangement joins TRBV28 to TRBJ2-1, with 10 positions matching TRBD2. Trimming took 3 bases from V and 2 from J; bases not matched to a gene: 4. Germline V gene data show CDR1 as MDHEN and CDR2 as SYDVKM. The CDR3 is 16 residues long. The CDR3: CASSLLAGGPYNEQFF. In DNA form, the CDR3 reads TGTGCCAGCAGTTTGTTAGCGGGGGGCCCCTACAATGAGCAGTTCTTC.

This chain joins TRBV27 and TRBJ1-1; D unclear. Germline CDR1 and CDR2: MNHEY and SMNVEV (reference sequence). V was trimmed by 3 bases and J by 4 bases, leaving 15 bases between them. The CDR3 is 15 residues long. CDR3 sequence reads: CASSLTRAVGTEAFF. Here the CDR3 DNA reads TGTGCCAGCAGTTTGACGAGGGCCGTGGGCACTGAAGCTTTCTTT.

This chain connects TRBV7-8 to TRBJ2-5, with D possibly TRBD1 on 6 matching bases. V was trimmed by 7 bases and J by 5 bases, leaving 20 bases between them. The CDR3 has 15 residues. The germline V gene has CDR1 SGHVS and CDR2 FQNEAQ. This CDR3 reads CASKSSVGAGETQYF. The CDR3 DNA reads TGTGCCAGCAAATCCTCGGTGGGGGCCGGGGAGACCCAGTACTTC.

V is TRBV6-1 and J is TRBJ2-7; 7 bases agree with TRBD1. The CDR3 length is 15 residues. J gave up 3 bases and V 6 bases, and 11 bases lay outside the gene matches. Germline V lookup: CDR1 MNHNS, CDR2 SASEGT. The CDR3 is CASRRQQGPLYEQYF. CDR3 DNA sequence: TGTGCCAGCAGGCGACAACAGGGGCCTCTCTACGAGCAGTACTTC.

V usage is TRBV5-4 and J usage is TRBJ2-5, with D perhaps TRBD2 (6 bases). Trimming pared 5 bases from V and 5 bases from J, leaving 13 bases between. CDR1 SGHNT and CDR2 YYREEE come from the germline V gene (reference sequence). The CDR3 runs to 13 residues. The CDR3 is CASRKEGRETQYF. CDR3 coding DNA: TGTGCCAGCAGAAAGGAGGGGAGGGAGACCCAGTACTTC.

The rearrangement uses TRBV28 and TRBJ1-1, with 8 bases that match TRBD1. This CDR3 comprises 15 residues. The germline gives CDR1 MDHEN, CDR2 SYDVKM. V lost 4 bases and J lost 1; bases outside the gene matches: 5. CDR3 amino acids: CASSSGGAENTEAFF. Written as DNA, the CDR3 is TGTGCCAGCAGTTCAGGGGGCGCGGAGAACACTGAAGCTTTCTTT.

The chain couples TRBV18 to TRBJ2-3, with D hard to call. Per the germline V gene, CDR1 is KGHSH and CDR2 is LQKENI. This CDR3 is built from 14 residues. Trimming removed 2 bases from V and 1 base from J, with 7 bases in between. The CDR3 coding sequence is TGTGCCAGCTCACCAACGGGTGGCACAGATACGCAGTATTTT. Its protein is CASSPTGGTDTQYF.

The V gene is TRBV18, the J gene TRBJ2-1, with 7 bases identical to TRBD1. The CDR3 contains 14 residues. J lost 9 bases, V lost 2 bases, and 7 bases had no gene match. In germline, CDR1 is KGHSH, CDR2 LQKENI. CDR3 sequence (DNA): TGTGCCAGCTCACCAGATAGGGGGCTGGGTGAGCAGTTCTTC. Residues: CASSPDRGLGEQFF. The whole variable domain, remainder taken from reference TRBV18 and TRBJ2-1, is NAGVMQNPRHLVRRRGQEARLRCSPMKGHSHVYWYRQLPEEGLKFMVYLQKENIIDESGMPKERFSAEFPKEGPSILRIQQVVRGDSAAYFCASSPDRGLGEQFFGPGTRLTVL.

The chain combines TRBV27 with TRBJ2-7; 8 nucleotides match TRBD1. The CDR3 length is 15 residues. Germline CDR1 is MNHEY and CDR2 is SMNVEV (reference sequence). J gave up 4 bases and V 4 bases, and 9 bases lay outside the gene matches. Written as DNA, the CDR3 is TGTGCCAGCAGTTCCCCGGGGACAGGAAAATACGAGCAGTACTTC. Its translation is CASSSPGTGKYEQYF.